The TCR beta chain described here comes from a study of shared clonotypes between healthy human individuals. Regarding the study as a whole: Of the naive CD4 clonotypes, approximately 5% were shared across a handful of donors.

Naive CD8 cells were CD45RO-negative, positively selected for CCR7, excluding terminally differentiated effector memory CD45RA+ cells. The CDR3 spans 13 residues. CDR1 is MRHNA, CDR2 SNTAGT, per germline. V was shortened by 5 bases and J by 1 base, with 8 bases between the two germline ends. Clones were sequenced by immunoSEQ multiplex PCR, and TCRdb holds only the in-frame ones, with some missing. The repertoire includes around 2.1 million clones, 85% to 95% of them detected once, and 1.7% sits in the top ten. Concerning this clone itself: The target antigen is unknown.

Sequenced sample: naive CD8+ T cells from PBMCs. This rearrangement joins TRBV6-4 to TRBJ1-1; D unresolved. The source is a man in his late teens or twenties in good health. Some clones in this sample may be carry-over from other donors' samples. The DNA for the CDR3 is TGTGCCAGCAGTTACGGGGAGAACACTGAAGCTTTCTTT. It encodes CASSYGENTEAFF.